This entry is about one TCR beta chain. V shed 4 bases and J 0 bases; nucleotides not matched to a gene: 13. Germline values: CDR1 SGHRS, CDR2 YFSETQ. The CDR3 is made up of 19 amino acids. The data are from a study of patients and donors after allogeneic stem cell transplantation. TCRdb re-derived calls from the RT-PCR reads in MiXCR, one entry per CDR3 protein. The sample shows about 960,000 distinct CDR3 sequences, 15% to 20% of them seen only once. The V gene is TRBV5-1, the J gene TRBJ2-3, with 11 positions matching TRBD2. This TCR derives from a human donor who was either an allogeneic HSCT recipient or a stem cell or donor lymphocyte infusion donor (not recorded which). It is not recorded whose cells these are; they may come from a transplant donor. Sample: blood, either unsorted or a sorted T cell fraction (not recorded which). The CDR3 spells CASSLILAGGFRSTDTQYF. The CDR3 DNA sequence: TGCGCCAGCAGCCTAATCCTAGCGGGGGGCTTCAGAAGCACAGATACGCAGTATTTT.